The text below deals with one T cell receptor (beta chain). Its antigen is not known. All sequencing subjects had displayed CD8+CD57+ cell expansion on flow cytometry. This sample was included in a study of CD8+CD57+ T cells in acquired aplastic anemia. Study-level background: Sorted CD4+ plus CD8+ cells gave DNA averaging about 3.2 ug. Study results and caveats: Researchers report that some 31 CD8+ CDR3 sequences appeared in both patients and controls. Patients and controls were not found to differ significantly in CD8+ Simpson's diversity.

TCR beta VDJ and CDR3 profiling used genomic DNA as template. TCRdb itself ran the reads through MiXCR, one entry per CDR3 protein. The sample carries approximately 130,000 distinct CDR3 sequences, 55% to 60% recorded once. CDR3 length: 13 amino acids. Trimming took off 6 bases at V and 0 bases at J, with 8 bases between the two ends. Germline-derived CDR1 and CDR2 are ENHRY and SYGVKD. The material sequenced was sorted CD4+, CD8+, or CD8+CD57+ T cells (not recorded which) from PBMCs. The sequence derives from a human donor with aplastic anemia. The chain uses TRBV10-3 and TRBJ1-1; the D is unclear. The CDR3 sequence: CAIRERLNTEAFF. CDR3 nucleotides: TGTGCCATCAGGGAGAGGCTGAACACTGAAGCTTTCTTT.